Listed below are T cell receptor beta chains from one sample, sequenced in a study of T-cell reconstitution after alpha-beta-depleted transplantation in children. TCRdb independently ran MiXCR on the PCR reads; one entry per CDR3 protein. The sample shows fewer than 1 million distinct CDR3 sequences, less than 20% of them seen only once. Sample: PBMCs, mostly from graft donor cells, taken 360 days after TCRalphabeta/CD19-depleted stem cell transplant. These receptors all stem from a male patient between 10 and 17 years old who had a stem cell transplant for acute lymphoblastic leukemia, so the T cells may come from the graft donor. The CDR3 runs from the conserved cysteine through the conserved F or W. The order of the fields is D gene, J gene, V gene, clone size, CDR3 protein, CDR3 DNA. The D gene is left open where the match is weak. Expanded clones are given a class, and other clones once, few, many or no size at all.

NA TRBJ2-3 TRBV11-2 once CASSRSLVTDTQYF TGTGCCAGCAGCCGTTCGCTAGTCACAGATACGCAGTATTTT
TRBD2 TRBJ2-1 TRBV20-1 many CSARRTSGYNEQFF TGCAGTGCTAGAAGGACTAGCGGCTACAATGAGCAGTTCTTC
TRBD2 TRBJ2-5 TRBV5-1 NA CASGPGLAGAETQYF TGCGCCAGCGGTCCGGGACTAGCGGGAGCGGAGACCCAGTACTTC
TRBD1 TRBJ1-2 TRBV6-1 few CASSTNRGLSYGYTF TGTGCCAGCAGTACCAACAGGGGACTTTCCTATGGCTACACCTTC
NA TRBJ1-5 TRBV12-3/TRBV12-4 NA CASSLRGTSNQPQHF TGTGCCAGCAGTTTACGGGGGACCAGCAATCAGCCCCAGCATTTT
NA TRBJ2-1 TRBV6-5 few CASSYLRGKKYNEQFF TGTGCCAGCAGTTACCTCCGGGGTAAAAAATACAATGAGCAGTTCTTC
TRBD1 TRBJ2-5 TRBV7-3 NA CASSAQRQGSGETQYF TGTGCCAGCAGCGCTCAAAGACAGGGTTCAGGGGAGACCCAGTACTTC
NA TRBJ2-1 TRBV6-6 NA CASSYDIHLFF TGTGCCAGCAGTTACGACATTCACCTGTTCTTC
NA TRBJ2-3 TRBV27 few CASSPWSLADTQYF TGTGCCAGCAGTCCCTGGTCTTTGGCAGATACGCAGTATTTT
NA TRBJ1-5 TRBV12-5 many CASGLWEGNQPQHF TGTGCTAGTGGTTTATGGGAGGGGAATCAGCCCCAGCATTTT
TRBD1 TRBJ2-1 TRBV5-1 NA CASCPLDRRSYNEQFF TGCGCCAGCTGCCCCCTGGACAGGCGCTCCTACAATGAGCAGTTCTTC
NA TRBJ2-7 TRBV5-1 few CASSAEGPIHEQYF TGCGCCAGCAGCGCGGAGGGCCCTATCCACGAGCAGTACTTC
NA TRBJ2-5 TRBV2 NA CASIEEGRRQETQYF TGTGCCAGCATAGAGGAGGGTAGGCGGCAGGAGACCCAGTACTTC
NA TRBJ2-7 TRBV20-1 NA CSATGTPSYEQYF TGCAGTGCTACAGGGACTCCATCCTACGAGCAGTACTTC
TRBD2 TRBJ2-7 TRBV5-1 few CASTRLAGGTYEQYF TGCGCCAGCACCAGACTAGCGGGAGGAACCTACGAGCAGTACTTC
NA TRBJ2-3 TRBV4-1 NA CASSAPMVGADTQYF TGCGCCAGCAGCGCCCCCATGGTCGGCGCAGATACGCAGTATTTT
TRBD1 TRBJ1-1 TRBV5-1 NA CASSLGDRGPVGHSEAFF TGCGCCAGCAGCTTGGGGGACAGAGGACCCGTAGGCCATAGCGAAGCTTTCTTT
NA TRBJ2-1 TRBV20-1 many CSARVGYSSYNEQFF TGCAGTGCTAGAGTGGGCTACAGCTCCTACAATGAGCAGTTCTTC
TRBD1 TRBJ2-7 TRBV20-1 many CSASPGTGFYEQYF TGCAGTGCTAGTCCCGGGACAGGTTTCTACGAGCAGTACTTC
TRBD2 TRBJ2-1 TRBV4-1 many CASSQGVYRETSGRNEQFF TGCGCCAGCAGCCAAGGCGTTTATCGGGAGACTAGCGGGAGAAATGAGCAGTTCTTC
TRBD1 TRBJ2-7 TRBV5-1 NA CASSWGTGHYEQYF TGCGCCAGCAGCTGGGGGACAGGCCACTACGAGCAGTACTTC
NA TRBJ2-1 TRBV4-2 few CASSHGSGPYNEQFF TGTGCCAGCAGCCATGGGAGCGGGCCCTACAATGAGCAGTTCTTC
TRBD2 TRBJ2-1 TRBV18 NA CASSPRGPSGPYGEQFF TGTGCCAGCTCACCACGGGGTCCTAGCGGGCCATATGGTGAGCAGTTCTTC
NA TRBJ1-1 TRBV12-3/TRBV12-4 NA CASRHRTMNTEAFF TGTGCCAGCAGACACCGCACAATGAACACTGAAGCTTTCTTT
TRBD1 TRBJ2-7 TRBV20-1 few CSASSRGRREQYF TGCAGTGCTAGCTCTAGGGGGCGCCGGGAGCAGTACTTC
NA TRBJ2-7 TRBV5-1 NA CASSPGGARYEQYF TGCGCCAGCAGCCCTGGGGGGGCGAGGTACGAGCAGTACTTC
TRBD2 TRBJ2-2 TRBV2 NA CASSVGLAGLGTGELFF TGTGCCAGCAGTGTAGGACTAGCGGGACTGGGGACCGGGGAGCTGTTTTTT
TRBD2 TRBJ2-1 TRBV13 many CASSTTGLAGESYNEQFF TGTGCCAGCAGCACCACGGGACTAGCGGGAGAGTCCTACAATGAGCAGTTCTTC
TRBD1 TRBJ2-1 TRBV12-3/TRBV12-4 many CASSLFSFIGGHNEQFF TGTGCCAGCAGTTTGTTCTCTTTTATAGGGGGCCACAATGAGCAGTTCTTC
TRBD2 TRBJ2-7 TRBV27 NA CASSLLAGVDEQYF TGTGCCAGCAGCCTACTAGCGGGAGTAGACGAGCAGTACTTC
TRBD1 TRBJ2-1 TRBV9 few CAGGSGTGADEQFF TGTGCCGGGGGATCCGGGACAGGGGCGGATGAGCAGTTCTTC
TRBD1 TRBJ1-2 TRBV12-5 NA CASGGWTGDHGYTF TGTGCTAGTGGCGGATGGACAGGGGATCATGGCTACACCTTC
NA TRBJ2-2 TRBV5-1 few CASSLEPSSTGELFF TGCGCCAGCAGCTTGGAACCATCGAGCACCGGGGAGCTGTTTTTT
TRBD1 TRBJ1-2 TRBV7-9 few CASSSRFRDRGYGYTF TGTGCCAGCAGCTCCCGCTTCCGGGACAGGGGATATGGCTACACCTTC
NA TRBJ2-3 TRBV9 many CASSVGWSGESDTQYF TGTGCCAGCAGCGTAGGGTGGTCAGGGGAATCGGATACGCAGTATTTT
TRBD2 TRBJ2-3 TRBV2 few CASSELAGETDTQYF TGTGCCAGCAGTGAACTAGCGGGAGAGACAGATACGCAGTATTTT
NA TRBJ2-1 TRBV7-9 many CASSYPRTGGNEQFF TGTGCCAGCAGCTACCCGAGGACGGGCGGCAATGAGCAGTTCTTC
TRBD1 TRBJ1-2 TRBV11-2 NA CASSSYRGRTNYGYTF TGTGCCAGCAGCTCATACAGGGGGCGCACAAACTATGGCTACACCTTC
TRBD1 TRBJ2-1 TRBV5-1 NA CASSLGRLQGLGSYNEQFF TGCGCCAGCAGCTTGGGGCGCCTACAGGGGCTGGGCTCCTACAATGAGCAGTTCTTC
TRBD1 TRBJ2-5 TRBV20-1 few CSAEDAGTGIETQYF TGCAGTGCTGAAGACGCCGGGACAGGGATAGAGACCCAGTACTTC
NA TRBJ2-5 TRBV27 NA CASSFHAGEETQYF TGTGCCAGCAGTTTTCACGCAGGGGAAGAGACCCAGTACTTC
TRBD2 TRBJ2-1 TRBV5-1 many CASSDGTTLPGDEQFF TGCGCCAGCAGCGATGGGACTACCCTTCCTGGCGATGAGCAGTTCTTC
NA TRBJ2-7 TRBV7-9 NA CASTSASYEQYF TGTGCCAGCACGAGCGCATCCTACGAGCAGTACTTC
NA TRBJ2-4 TRBV11-2 many CASSSQAIQNIQYF TGTGCCAGCAGCTCCCAGGCGATCCAAAACATTCAGTACTTC
NA TRBJ2-1 TRBV18 NA CASSPLPPMENEQFF TGTGCCAGCTCACCTCTACCCCCGATGGAGAATGAGCAGTTCTTC
NA TRBJ2-7 TRBV14 NA CASSQDSGKEQYF TGTGCCAGCAGCCAAGATTCTGGGAAAGAGCAGTACTTC
NA TRBJ1-1 TRBV12-3/TRBV12-4 NA CASSLGGLGGLNTEAFF TGTGCCAGCAGTTTGGGAGGATTAGGCGGGCTGAACACTGAAGCTTTCTTT
TRBD2 TRBJ2-5 TRBV5-4 few CASSLSRVESGLAGRGETQYF TGTGCCAGCAGCTTGTCTCGGGTCGAATCTGGACTAGCGGGTAGGGGGGAGACCCAGTACTTC
NA TRBJ2-7 TRBV4-2 once CASSQDVQATYEQYF TGTGCCAGCAGCCAAGATGTCCAGGCAACCTACGAGCAGTACTTC
NA TRBJ2-2 TRBV5-1 NA CASSWEKGGVTGELFF TGCGCCAGCAGCTGGGAAAAGGGGGGAGTCACCGGGGAGCTGTTTTTT
TRBD1 TRBJ1-1 TRBV9 few CASSVGWGTGGTNTEAFF TGTGCCAGCAGCGTAGGATGGGGGACAGGGGGCACGAACACTGAAGCTTTCTTT
NA TRBJ2-2 TRBV9 few CASSVVSGGRTGELFF TGTGCCAGCAGCGTCGTTTCGGGGGGCCGCACCGGGGAGCTGTTTTTT
NA TRBJ2-7 TRBV27 many CASSLPLLNREYYEQYF TGTGCCAGCAGTTTACCCCTTCTGAACAGGGAGTACTACGAGCAGTACTTC
NA TRBJ1-5 TRBV5-1 NA CASSLGPSGNNQPQHF TGCGCCAGCAGCTTGGGCCCCAGTGGGAACAATCAGCCCCAGCATTTT
TRBD1 TRBJ2-5 TRBV29-1 NA CSVEGHRGETQYF TGCAGCGTTGAGGGCCACAGGGGGGAGACCCAGTACTTC
TRBD1 TRBJ2-7 TRBV5-1 NA CASSPGRIQGPLSEQYF TGCGCCAGCAGCCCGGGAAGAATACAGGGGCCTCTAAGCGAGCAGTACTTC
NA TRBJ1-4 TRBV28 NA CASSPRVGAVWGNEKLFF TGTGCCAGCAGTCCACGAGTCGGGGCGGTCTGGGGGAATGAAAAACTGTTTTTT
NA TRBJ1-6 TRBV19 few CASKVFGNSPLHF TGTGCCAGTAAAGTCTTCGGAAATTCACCCCTCCACTTT
NA TRBJ2-5 TRBV5-1 NA CASSFIRSRQETQYF TGCGCCAGCAGCTTTATTAGGTCCAGGCAGGAGACCCAGTACTTC